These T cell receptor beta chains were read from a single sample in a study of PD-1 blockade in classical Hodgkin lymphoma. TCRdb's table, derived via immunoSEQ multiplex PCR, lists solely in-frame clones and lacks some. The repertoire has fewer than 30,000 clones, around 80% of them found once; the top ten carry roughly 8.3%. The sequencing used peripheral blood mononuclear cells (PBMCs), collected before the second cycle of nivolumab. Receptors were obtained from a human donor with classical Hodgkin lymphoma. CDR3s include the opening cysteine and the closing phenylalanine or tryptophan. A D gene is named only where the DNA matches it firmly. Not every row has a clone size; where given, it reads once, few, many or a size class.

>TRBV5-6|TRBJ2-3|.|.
TGTGCCAGCAGCCCCATTTTTTACGATACGCAGTATTTT
CASSPIFYDTQYF
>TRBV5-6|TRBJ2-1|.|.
TGTGCCAGCAGCTTGGTAGGTTCCAATGAGCAGTTCTTC
CASSLVGSNEQFF
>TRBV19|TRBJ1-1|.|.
TGTGCCAGTACTCAGGGGTATGCTGCGTACACTGAAGCTTTCTTT
CASTQGYAAYTEAFF
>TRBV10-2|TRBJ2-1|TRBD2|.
TGCGCCAGCAGCGTACTAGCGCCTAATGAGCAGTTCTTC
CASSVLAPNEQFF
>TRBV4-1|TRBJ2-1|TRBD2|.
TGCGCCAGCAGCCAAGAGGGCGGGGGCTACAATGAGCAGTTCTTC
CASSQEGGGYNEQFF
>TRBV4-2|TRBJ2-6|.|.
TGTGCCAGCAGCTTTCCTGGCAGGGGGGTCTTCTCTGGGGCCAACGTCCTGACTTTC
CASSFPGRGVFSGANVLTF
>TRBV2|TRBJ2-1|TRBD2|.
TGTGCCAGCAGTGAAGCTGCGGCTAGCGGGGGACTCTCCTACAATGAGCAGTTCTTC
CASSEAAASGGLSYNEQFF
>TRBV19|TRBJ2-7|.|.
TGTGCCAGTAGTCCCCAGGGAACCCAGTCCTACGAGCAGTACTTC
CASSPQGTQSYEQYF
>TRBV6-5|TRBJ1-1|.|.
TGTGCCAGCAGTTCCCGGGGGGGGGTGAACACTGAAGCTTTCTTT
CASSSRGGVNTEAFF
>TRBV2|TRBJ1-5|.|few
TGTGCCAGCAGTGAAGGTCGCGTGGGGGCCGGCAATCAGCCCCAGCATTTT
CASSEGRVGAGNQPQHF
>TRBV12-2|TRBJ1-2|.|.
TGTGCAAGTCGCTTAGCGTTCGTCTGCCCCCTTTTCTCTAACTATGGCTACACCTTC
CASRLAFVCPLFSNYGYTF
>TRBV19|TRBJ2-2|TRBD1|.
TGTGCCAGTAGCACCGGGACAGGGTTAAACACCGGGGAGCTGTTTTTT
CASSTGTGLNTGELFF
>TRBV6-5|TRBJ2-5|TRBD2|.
TGTGCCAGCAGACGACCCGGGACTAGGCAAGAGACCCAGTACTTC
CASRRPGTRQETQYF
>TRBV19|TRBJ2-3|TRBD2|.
TGTGCTACCAGGAGGGCGGGGGGCCGGAGCACAGATACGCAGTATTTT
CATRRAGGRSTDTQYF
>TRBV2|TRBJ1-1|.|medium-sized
TGTGCCAGCGGCGGACAGAGTAAAGCTTTCTTT
CASGGQSKAFF
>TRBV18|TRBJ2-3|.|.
TGTGCCAGCTCACCGCTTAGGGGCGCGGTTACAGATACGCAGTATTTT
CASSPLRGAVTDTQYF
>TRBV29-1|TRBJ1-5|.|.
TGCAGCGTAGAGGACAGCGAGGGGCAGCCCCAGCATTTT
CSVEDSEGQPQHF
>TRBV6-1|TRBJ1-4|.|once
TGTGCCAGCATAACAGAATTTAATGAAAAACTGTTTTTT
CASITEFNEKLFF
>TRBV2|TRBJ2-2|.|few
TGTGCCAGCAGTGAGGGCAGGGCCTACACCGGGGAGCTGTTTTTT
CASSEGRAYTGELFF
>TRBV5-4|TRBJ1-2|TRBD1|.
TGTGCCAGCAGCTTGAGGGTGGACAGGGACATAACTAACTATGGCTACACCTTC
CASSLRVDRDITNYGYTF
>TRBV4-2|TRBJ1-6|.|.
TGTGCCAGCAGCCCGGCAGCCACGGGGGATTCACCCCTCCACTTT
CASSPAATGDSPLHF